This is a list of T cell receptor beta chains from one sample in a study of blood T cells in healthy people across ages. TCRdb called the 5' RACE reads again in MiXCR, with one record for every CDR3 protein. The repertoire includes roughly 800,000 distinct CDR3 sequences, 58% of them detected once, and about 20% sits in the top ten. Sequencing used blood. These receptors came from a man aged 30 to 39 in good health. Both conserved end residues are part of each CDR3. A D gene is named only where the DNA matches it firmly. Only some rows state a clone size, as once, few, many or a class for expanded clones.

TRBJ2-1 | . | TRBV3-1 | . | CASSQNTGIEQFF | TGTGCCAGCAGCCAAAACACAGGGATTGAGCAGTTCTTC
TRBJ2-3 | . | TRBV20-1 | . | CSARGMDRTQYF | TGCAGTGCTAGAGGGATGGATCGTACGCAGTATTTT
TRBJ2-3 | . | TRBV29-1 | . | CSVEVGGQGDTQYF | TGCAGCGTTGAAGTCGGGGGCCAGGGAGATACGCAGTATTTT
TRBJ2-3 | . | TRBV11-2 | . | CASSPLGRTDTQYF | TGTGCCAGCAGCCCACTGGGTCGCACAGATACGCAGTATTTT
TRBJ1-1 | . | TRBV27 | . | CASIQRGGMNTEAFF | TGTGCCAGCATACAGCGCGGGGGGATGAACACTGAAGCTTTCTTT
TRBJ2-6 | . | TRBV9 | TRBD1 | CASSLGQGTSGANVLTF | TGTGCCAGCAGCCTTGGACAGGGGACCTCTGGGGCCAACGTCCTGACTTTC
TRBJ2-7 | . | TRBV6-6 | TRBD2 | CASWGGYNEQYF | TGTGCCAGCTGGGGGGGTTACAATGAGCAGTACTTC
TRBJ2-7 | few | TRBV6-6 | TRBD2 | CASGSGTRNEQYF | TGTGCCAGCGGATCCGGGACTAGGAACGAGCAGTACTTC
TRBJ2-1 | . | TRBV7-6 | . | CASSTHYNEQFF | TGTGCCAGCAGCACTCACTACAATGAGCAGTTCTTC
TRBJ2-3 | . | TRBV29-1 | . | CSAGPSGSDTQYF | TGCAGCGCGGGCCCTAGTGGGTCAGATACGCAGTATTTT
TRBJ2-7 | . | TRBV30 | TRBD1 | CAWSPGQGAEQYF | TGTGCCTGGAGTCCGGGACAGGGTGCCGAGCAGTACTTC
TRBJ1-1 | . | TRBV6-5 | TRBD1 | CASSIRTGVTEAFF | TGTGCCAGCAGTATTCGGACAGGGGTCACTGAAGCTTTCTTT
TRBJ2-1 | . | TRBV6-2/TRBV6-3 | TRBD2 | CASQPPGLEGSNEQFF | TGTGCCAGCCAACCACCTGGACTAGAAGGTTCCAATGAGCAGTTCTTC
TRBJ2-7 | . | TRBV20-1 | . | CSAPQGWGYEQYF | TGCAGTGCACCACAGGGTTGGGGCTACGAGCAGTACTTC
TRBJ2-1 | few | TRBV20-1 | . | CSARDGGVSNEQFF | TGCAGTGCTAGAGACGGAGGGGTCTCCAATGAGCAGTTCTTC
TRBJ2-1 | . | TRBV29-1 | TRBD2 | CSVGGGGSYNEQFF | TGCAGCGTTGGGGGGGGTGGGTCCTACAATGAGCAGTTCTTC
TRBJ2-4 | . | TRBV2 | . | CASSEGPKRDIQYF | TGTGCCAGCAGTGAAGGTCCAAAACGGGACATTCAGTACTTC
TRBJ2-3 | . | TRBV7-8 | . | CASSSGFVNTQYF | TGCGCCAGCAGCTCCGGATTTGTGAATACGCAGTATTTT
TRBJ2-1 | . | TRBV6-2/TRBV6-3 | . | CASSSPGWEQFF | TGTGCCAGCAGCTCGCCCGGGTGGGAGCAGTTCTTC
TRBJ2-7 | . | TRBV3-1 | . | CASSQTAVSYEQYF | TGTGCCAGCAGCCAAACGGCGGTGTCCTACGAGCAGTACTTC
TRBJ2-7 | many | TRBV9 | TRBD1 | CASSVGQGVGYEQYF | TGTGCCAGCAGCGTAGGACAGGGGGTGGGTTACGAGCAGTACTTC
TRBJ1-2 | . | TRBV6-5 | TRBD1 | CASSGTGQWCSYTF | TGTGCCAGCAGCGGGACAGGACAGTGGTGCAGCTACACCTTC
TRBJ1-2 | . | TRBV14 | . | CASSQDSQGGDGYTF | TGTGCCAGCAGCCAAGATTCACAGGGTGGCGATGGCTACACCTTC
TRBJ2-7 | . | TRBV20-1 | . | CSARDLGAYEQYF | TGCAGTGCTAGAGATCTGGGGGCCTACGAGCAGTACTTC
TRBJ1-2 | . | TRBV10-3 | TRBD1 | CAISEQGTGYGYTF | TGTGCCATCAGTGAGCAGGGGACAGGCTATGGCTACACCTTC
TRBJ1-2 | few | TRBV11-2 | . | CASSFRFNYGYTF | TGTGCCAGCAGCTTCAGATTTAACTATGGCTACACCTTC
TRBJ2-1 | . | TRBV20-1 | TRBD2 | CSARIPASGYEQFF | TGCAGTGCTAGAATCCCTGCTAGCGGCTATGAGCAGTTCTTC
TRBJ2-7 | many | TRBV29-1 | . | CSGTDNYEQYF | TGCAGCGGGACAGATAACTACGAGCAGTACTTC
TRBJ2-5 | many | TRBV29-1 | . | CSALRDFQETQYF | TGCAGCGCTCTTAGGGACTTTCAAGAGACCCAGTACTTC
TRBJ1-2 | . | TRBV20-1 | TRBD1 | CSARASQGLGGYTF | TGCAGTGCTAGGGCCTCACAGGGGTTAGGAGGCTACACCTTC
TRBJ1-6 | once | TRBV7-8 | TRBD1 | CASSLTRTGKGDSPLHF | TGTGCCAGCAGCTTAACGCGGACAGGGAAAGGTGACTCACCCCTCCACTTT
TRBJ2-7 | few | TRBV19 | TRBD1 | CASSTQTGGAYEQYF | TGTGCCAGTAGTACCCAGACAGGGGGTGCCTACGAGCAGTACTTC
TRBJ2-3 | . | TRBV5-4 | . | CASSLGWESTLTDTQYF | TGTGCCAGCAGCTTGGGGTGGGAATCTACATTAACAGATACGCAGTATTTT
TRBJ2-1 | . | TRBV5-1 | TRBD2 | CASSLGDGRVDERFF | TGCGCCAGCAGCTTGGGTGACGGGAGGGTTGATGAGCGGTTCTTC
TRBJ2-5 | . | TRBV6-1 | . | CASSEVSETQYF | TGTGCCAGCAGTGAAGTTTCAGAGACCCAGTACTTC
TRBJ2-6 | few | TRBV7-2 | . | CASSFGQSGANVLTF | TGTGCCAGCAGCTTTGGACAATCTGGGGCCAACGTCCTGACTTTC
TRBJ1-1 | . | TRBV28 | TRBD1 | CASRFQGATEAFF | TGTGCCAGCAGATTCCAGGGGGCGACTGAAGCTTTCTTT
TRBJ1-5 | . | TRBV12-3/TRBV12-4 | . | CASSMTGPNQPQHF | TGTGCCAGCAGTATGACAGGTCCAAATCAGCCCCAGCATTTT
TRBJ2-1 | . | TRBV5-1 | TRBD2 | CASSLRGGRAYNEQFF | TGCGCCAGCAGCTTGCGAGGCGGGAGGGCCTACAATGAGCAGTTCTTC
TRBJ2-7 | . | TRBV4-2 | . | CASSQEDSSSYEQYF | TGTGCCAGCAGCCAAGAGGACTCGAGCTCCTACGAGCAGTACTTC
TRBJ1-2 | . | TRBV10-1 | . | CASSENPGDGYTF | TGCGCCAGCAGTGAGAATCCAGGGGATGGCTACACCTTC
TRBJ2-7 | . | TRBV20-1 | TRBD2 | CSAKSGRSFWNEQYF | TGCAGTGCTAAAAGCGGGAGAAGTTTTTGGAATGAGCAGTACTTC
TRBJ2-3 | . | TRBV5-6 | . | CASSLLTLYTDTQYF | TGTGCCAGCAGCTTGCTAACCCTTTACACAGATACGCAGTATTTT
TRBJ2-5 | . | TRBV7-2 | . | CASSLGADKETQYF | TGTGCCAGCAGCTTAGGAGCGGATAAAGAGACCCAGTACTTC
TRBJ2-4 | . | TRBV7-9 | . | CASSPTGPVDIQYF | TGTGCCAGCAGCCCGACAGGTCCGGTCGACATTCAGTACTTC
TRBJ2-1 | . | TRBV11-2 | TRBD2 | CASSLDRIAGGGYEQFF | TGTGCCAGCAGCTTAGATAGAATAGCGGGAGGTGGGTATGAGCAGTTCTTC
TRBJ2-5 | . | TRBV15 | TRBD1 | CATSRERMARTGTYF | TGTGCCACCAGCAGAGAACGGATGGCAAGGACAGGGACGTACTTC
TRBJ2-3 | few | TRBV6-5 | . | CASSYGYSSTDTQYF | TGTGCCAGCAGTTACGGGTATTCTAGCACAGATACGCAGTATTTT
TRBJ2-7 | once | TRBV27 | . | CASSKQPSYEQYF | TGTGCCAGCAGCAAACAGCCCTCCTACGAGCAGTACTTC
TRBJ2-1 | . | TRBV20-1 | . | CSQARSEGNEQFF | TGCAGCCAAGCGCGGTCCGAGGGAAATGAGCAGTTCTTC
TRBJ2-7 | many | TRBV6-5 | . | CASGGHPSYEQYF | TGTGCCAGCGGGGGCCATCCATCCTACGAGCAGTACTTC
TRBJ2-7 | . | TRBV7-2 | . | CASSLGDLFSYEQYF | TGTGCCAGCAGCTTAGGGGACTTATTCTCCTACGAGCAGTACTTC
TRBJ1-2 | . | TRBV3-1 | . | CASSPQSVLGYTF | TGTGCCAGCAGCCCACAGTCCGTCCTTGGCTACACCTTC